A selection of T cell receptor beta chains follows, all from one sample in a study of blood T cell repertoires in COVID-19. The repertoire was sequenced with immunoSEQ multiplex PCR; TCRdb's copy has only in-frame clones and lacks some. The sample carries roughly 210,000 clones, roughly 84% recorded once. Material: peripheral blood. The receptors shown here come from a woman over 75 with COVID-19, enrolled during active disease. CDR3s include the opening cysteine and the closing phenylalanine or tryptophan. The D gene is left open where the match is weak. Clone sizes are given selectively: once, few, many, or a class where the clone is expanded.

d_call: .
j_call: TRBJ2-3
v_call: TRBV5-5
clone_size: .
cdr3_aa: CASSAGHETLTDTQYF
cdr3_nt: TGTGCCAGCAGCGCAGGACATGAAACTCTCACAGATACGCAGTATTTT

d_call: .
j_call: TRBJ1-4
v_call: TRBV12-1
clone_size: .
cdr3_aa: CASSFDGTGVEKLFF
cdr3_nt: TGTGCCAGCAGCTTTGACGGGACAGGGGTTGAAAAACTGTTTTTT

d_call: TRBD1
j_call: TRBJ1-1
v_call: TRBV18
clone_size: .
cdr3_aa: CASSPPTGEGSEAFF
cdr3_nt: TGTGCCAGCTCACCACCGACAGGGGAAGGATCTGAAGCTTTCTTT

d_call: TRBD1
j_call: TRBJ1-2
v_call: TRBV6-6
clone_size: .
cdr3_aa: CASSQLGTVGAGYTF
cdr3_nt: TGTGCCAGCAGTCAATTGGGGACAGTCGGAGCTGGCTACACCTTC

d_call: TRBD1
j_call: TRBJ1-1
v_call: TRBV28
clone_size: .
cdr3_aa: CASSLGQMNTEAFF
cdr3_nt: TGTGCCAGCAGTTTGGGACAGATGAACACTGAAGCTTTCTTT

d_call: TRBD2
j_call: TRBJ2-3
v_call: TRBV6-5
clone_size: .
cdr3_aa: CASSYSGRVTDTQYF
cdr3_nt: TGTGCCAGCAGTTACTCGGGGAGGGTGACAGATACGCAGTATTTT

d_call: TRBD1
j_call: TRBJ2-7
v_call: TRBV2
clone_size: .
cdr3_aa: CASRDRGQSDEQYF
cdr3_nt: TGTGCCAGCAGAGACAGGGGGCAAAGCGACGAGCAGTACTTC

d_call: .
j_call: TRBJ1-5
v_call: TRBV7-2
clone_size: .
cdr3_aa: CASSSTGMVNQPQHF
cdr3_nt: TGTGCCAGCAGCTCAACAGGGATGGTCAATCAGCCCCAGCATTTT

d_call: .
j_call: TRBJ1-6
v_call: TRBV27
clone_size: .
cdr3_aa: CASAPGVSNSPLHF
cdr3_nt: TGTGCCAGCGCTCCCGGGGTGAGTAATTCACCCCTCCACTTT

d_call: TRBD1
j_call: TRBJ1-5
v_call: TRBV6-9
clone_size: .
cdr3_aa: CASSVRGTGRCNQPQHF
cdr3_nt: TGTGCCAGCAGTGTTAGAGGGACAGGGAGGTGCAATCAGCCCCAGCATTTT

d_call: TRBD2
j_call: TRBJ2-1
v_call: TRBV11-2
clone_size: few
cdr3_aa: CASSLGSTSSYNEQFF
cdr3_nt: TGTGCCAGCAGCTTAGGTTCGACTAGCTCGTACAATGAGCAGTTCTTC

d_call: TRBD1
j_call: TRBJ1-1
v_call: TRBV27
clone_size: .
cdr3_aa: CASRYRGHTEAFF
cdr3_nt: TGTGCCAGCAGGTACAGGGGGCACACTGAAGCTTTCTTT

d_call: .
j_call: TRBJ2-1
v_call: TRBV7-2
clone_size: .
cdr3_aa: CASSLLAYNEQFF
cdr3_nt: TGTGCCAGCAGCTTATTAGCCTACAATGAGCAGTTCTTC

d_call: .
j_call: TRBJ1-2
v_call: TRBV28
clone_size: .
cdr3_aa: CASGGSRGKGGYTF
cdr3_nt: TGTGCCAGCGGAGGGTCCAGAGGTAAAGGTGGCTACACCTTC

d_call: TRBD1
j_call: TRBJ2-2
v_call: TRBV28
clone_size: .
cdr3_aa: CATTKPGQGNTGELFF
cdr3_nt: TGTGCCACTACCAAACCGGGACAGGGTAACACCGGGGAGCTGTTTTTT

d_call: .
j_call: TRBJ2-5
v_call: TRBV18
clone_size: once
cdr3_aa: CASSPLGNQETQYF
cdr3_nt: TGTGCCAGCTCTCCCCTGGGCAATCAAGAGACCCAGTACTTC

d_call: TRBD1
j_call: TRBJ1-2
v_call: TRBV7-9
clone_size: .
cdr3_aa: CASSLTGGGYTF
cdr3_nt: TGTGCCAGCAGCTTGACAGGGGGTGGCTACACCTTC

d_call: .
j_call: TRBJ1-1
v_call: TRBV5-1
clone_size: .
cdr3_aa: CASSLGSLDTEAFF
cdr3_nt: TGCGCCAGCAGCTTGGGGAGTCTGGACACTGAAGCTTTCTTT

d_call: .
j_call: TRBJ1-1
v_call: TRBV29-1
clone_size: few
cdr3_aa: CSVVEGSGNTEAFF
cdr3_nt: TGCAGCGTTGTAGAGGGTTCGGGGAACACTGAAGCTTTCTTT

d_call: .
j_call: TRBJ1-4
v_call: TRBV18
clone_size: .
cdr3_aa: CASSLSKTELEKLFF
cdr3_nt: TGTGCCAGCTCACTTTCAAAGACAGAGCTCGAAAAACTGTTTTTT

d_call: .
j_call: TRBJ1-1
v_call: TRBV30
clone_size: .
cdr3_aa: CACRTRGLVNTEAFF
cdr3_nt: TGTGCCTGCCGAACGAGAGGACTGGTAAACACTGAAGCTTTCTTT

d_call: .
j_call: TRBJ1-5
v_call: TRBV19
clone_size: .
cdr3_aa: CASTQIDIPVKAQHF
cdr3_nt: TGTGCCAGTACCCAAATCGACATCCCAGTCAAGGCCCAGCATTTT

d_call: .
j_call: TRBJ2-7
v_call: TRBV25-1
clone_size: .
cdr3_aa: CASSVVWGQQYF
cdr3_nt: TGTGCCAGCAGTGTCGTTTGGGGGCAGCAGTACTTC

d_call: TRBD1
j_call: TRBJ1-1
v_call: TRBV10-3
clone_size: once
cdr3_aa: CAISESNLGTGKNTEAFF
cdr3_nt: TGTGCCATCAGTGAGTCGAATCTAGGGACAGGGAAGAACACTGAAGCTTTCTTT

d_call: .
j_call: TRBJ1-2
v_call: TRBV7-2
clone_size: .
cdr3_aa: CAMGDSYYGYTF
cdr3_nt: TGTGCTATGGGTGACAGCTACTATGGCTACACCTTC

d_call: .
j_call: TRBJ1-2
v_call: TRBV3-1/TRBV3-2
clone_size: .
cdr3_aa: CASSQAIAGESYTF
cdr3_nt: TGTGCCAGCAGCCAAGCTATCGCAGGGGAGAGCTACACCTTC

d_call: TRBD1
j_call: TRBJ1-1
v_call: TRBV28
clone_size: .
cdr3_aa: CASSGPDRGNTEAFF
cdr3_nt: TGTGCCAGCAGTGGCCCGGACAGGGGGAACACTGAAGCTTTCTTT

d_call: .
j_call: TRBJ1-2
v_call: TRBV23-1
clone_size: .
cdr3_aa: CASSQTPTGYGYTF
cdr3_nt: TGCGCCAGCAGTCAAACCCCGACAGGTTATGGCTACACCTTC

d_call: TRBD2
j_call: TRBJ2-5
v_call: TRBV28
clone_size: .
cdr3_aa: CASSFSGGGIGEETQYF
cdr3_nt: TGTGCCAGCAGTTTCTCCGGCGGGGGAATAGGGGAAGAGACCCAGTACTTC

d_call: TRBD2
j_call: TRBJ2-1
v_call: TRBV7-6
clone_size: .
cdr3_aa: CASSLTLASGGAHEQFF
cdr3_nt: TGTGCCAGCAGCTTAACCTTGGCTAGCGGGGGGGCCCATGAGCAGTTCTTC

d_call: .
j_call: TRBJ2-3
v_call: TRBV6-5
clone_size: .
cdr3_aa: CASRRDSTDTQYF
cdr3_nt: TGTGCCAGCAGGCGGGACAGCACAGATACGCAGTATTTT

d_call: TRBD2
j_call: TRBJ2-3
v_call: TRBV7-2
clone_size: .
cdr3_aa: CASSFLAGVADTQYF
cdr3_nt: TGTGCCAGCAGCTTTTTAGCGGGGGTGGCAGATACGCAGTATTTT

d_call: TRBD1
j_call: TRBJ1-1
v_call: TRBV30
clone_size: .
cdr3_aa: CAWKYTGTANTEAFF
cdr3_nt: TGTGCCTGGAAGTATACCGGGACAGCGAACACTGAAGCTTTCTTT

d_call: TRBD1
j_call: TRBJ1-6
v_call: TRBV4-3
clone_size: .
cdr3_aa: CASSLTGGDSPLHF
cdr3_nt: TGCGCCAGCAGCCTCACAGGGGGGGATTCACCCCTCCACTTT

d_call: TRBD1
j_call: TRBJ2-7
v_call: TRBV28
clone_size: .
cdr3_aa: CASSFVGTVYEQYF
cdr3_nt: TGTGCCAGCAGTTTCGTCGGGACAGTCTACGAGCAGTACTTC

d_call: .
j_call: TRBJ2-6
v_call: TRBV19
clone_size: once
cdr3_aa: CASSAGSGANVLTF
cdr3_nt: TGTGCCAGTAGTGCAGGGTCTGGGGCCAACGTCCTGACTTTC

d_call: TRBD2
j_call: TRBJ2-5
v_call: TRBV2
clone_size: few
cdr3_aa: CASSANLAGGPSVETQYF
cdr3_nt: TGTGCCAGCAGTGCGAATCTAGCGGGGGGGCCCAGCGTGGAGACCCAGTACTTC

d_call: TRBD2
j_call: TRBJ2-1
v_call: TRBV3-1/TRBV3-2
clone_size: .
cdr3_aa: CASSRLSGTSGFNEQFF
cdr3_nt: TGTGCCAGCAGTCGACTTTCCGGGACTAGCGGATTCAATGAGCAGTTCTTC

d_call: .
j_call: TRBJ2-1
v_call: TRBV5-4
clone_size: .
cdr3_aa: CASSSLTSSYNEQFF
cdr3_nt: TGTGCCAGCAGCTCGCTTACAAGCTCCTACAATGAGCAGTTCTTC

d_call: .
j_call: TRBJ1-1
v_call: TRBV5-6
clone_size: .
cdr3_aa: CASTPKGWAGNNWGTEAFF
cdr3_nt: TGTGCCAGCACCCCAAAGGGTTGGGCGGGGAATAATTGGGGCACTGAAGCTTTCTTT

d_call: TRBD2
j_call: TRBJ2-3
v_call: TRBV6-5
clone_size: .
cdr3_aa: CASRGGQGGADTQYF
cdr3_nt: TGTGCCAGCAGAGGTGGGCAGGGAGGGGCAGATACGCAGTATTTT

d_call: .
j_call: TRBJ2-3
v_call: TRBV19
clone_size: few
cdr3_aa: CASSIADTQYF
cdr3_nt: TGTGCCAGTAGTATCGCGGATACGCAGTATTTT

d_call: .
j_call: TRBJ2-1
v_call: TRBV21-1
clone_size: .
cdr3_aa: CASSSLLAGDNYNEQFF
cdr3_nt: TGTGCCAGCAGCAGTCTACTAGCGGGGGACAATTACAATGAGCAGTTCTTC

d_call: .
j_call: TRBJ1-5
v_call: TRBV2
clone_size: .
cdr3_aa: CASSGGLSNQPQHF
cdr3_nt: TGTGCCAGCAGTGGAGGTCTTAGCAATCAGCCCCAGCATTTT

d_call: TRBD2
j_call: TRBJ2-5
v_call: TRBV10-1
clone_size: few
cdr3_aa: CASTRTSGGPKGETQYF
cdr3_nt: TGCGCCAGCACTAGGACTAGCGGGGGCCCCAAAGGAGAGACCCAGTACTTC

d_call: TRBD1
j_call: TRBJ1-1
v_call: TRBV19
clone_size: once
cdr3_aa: CASSSLQGSEAFF
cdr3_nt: TGTGCCAGTAGTTCCTTACAGGGGAGTGAAGCTTTCTTT

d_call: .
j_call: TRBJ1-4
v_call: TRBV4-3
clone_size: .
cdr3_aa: CASSQQGYANEKLFF
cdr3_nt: TGCGCCAGCAGCCAGCAGGGGTATGCTAATGAAAAACTGTTTTTT

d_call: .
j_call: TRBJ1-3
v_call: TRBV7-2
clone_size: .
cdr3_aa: CASSLPGQGNTIYF
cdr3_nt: TGTGCCAGCAGCTTACCGGGACAAGGAAACACCATATATTTT

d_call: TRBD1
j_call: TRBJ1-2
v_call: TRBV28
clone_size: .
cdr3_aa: CASSLGTGLTFYTF
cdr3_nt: TGTGCCAGCAGTTTGGGGACAGGGTTGACTTTCTACACCTTC

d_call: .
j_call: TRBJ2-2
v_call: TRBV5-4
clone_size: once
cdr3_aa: CASSYQASTTGELFF
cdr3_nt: TGTGCCAGCAGTTACCAGGCTAGCACCACCGGGGAGTTGTTTTTT